This T cell receptor beta chain was captured in a study of vaccination effects on CD4 cells after COVID-19. This CDR3 has 15 amino acids. V was cut by 0 bases and J by 4 bases, with 13 bases left in between. Per germline, CDR1 SGHRS and CDR2 YFSETQ. In the case of this clone: The target antigen is unknown.

Clones were read by immunoSEQ multiplex PCR, and TCRdb kept only the in-frame ones, dropping some. The table has tens of thousands of clones, around 79% seen once; the top ten hold less than 3.5%. Scientists isolated CD4+ T cells after an approximately 10-day culture period ended. On day 3 and again on day 7, half the medium was replaced with IL-2 medium. The chain has TRBV5-1 and TRBJ2-5; D may correspond to TRBD1 or TRBD2 (5 bases each). The clonotype originates from a human donor who received a COVID-19 vaccine. Sequenced here: CD4+ T cells from PBMCs cultured without peptide, sampled before COVID-19 vaccination. The CDR3 DNA reads TGCGCCAGCAGCTTGGTCGCCCGGGGCGGAGAGACCCAGTACTTC. It yields the protein CASSLVARGGETQYF.